Here is one TCR beta chain with its context. The target antigen is unknown. Clones were read by immunoSEQ multiplex PCR, and TCRdb kept only the in-frame ones, dropping some. This repertoire shows 90,000 to 150,000 clones, 80% to 90% found once; its top ten account for more than 6.5%. Trimming left V 3 bases short and J 4 bases short, with 16 bases between. This CDR3 is built from 15 residues. Germline values: CDR1 SGHAT, CDR2 FQDESV (reference sequence). This entry comes from a study of T cell responses to AZD1222 COVID-19 vaccine. Study outcomes and limitations: Possibly, clonal diversity was underestimated; donors were largely white British and included more females.

The TCR was taken from an adult in good health. The rearrangement joins TRBV11-1 to TRBJ2-7, with D unclear. Sequenced here: peripheral blood, sampled on day 0 of AZD1222 vaccination. The CDR3 loop is CASSFGFRGVYEQYF. The CDR3 bases are TGTGCCAGCAGCTTCGGCTTCCGTGGGGTATACGAGCAGTACTTC. The full variable domain, its missing parts supplied by reference TRBV11-1 and TRBJ2-7, is EAEVAQSPRYKITEKSQAVAFWCDPISGHATLYWYRQILGQGPELLVQFQDESVVDDSQLPKDRFSAERLKGVDSTLKIQPAELGDSAMYLCASSFGFRGVYEQYFGPGTRLTVT.